Listed below are T cell receptor beta chains from one sample, sequenced in a study of T cells in Graves' hyperthyroidism and ophthalmopathy. TCRdb fed the multiplex PCR reads into MiXCR, producing one record per CDR3 protein. The sample includes approximately 690,000 distinct CDR3 sequences, around 13% of them seen just once. Sample: blood. The receptor set was obtained from a woman aged 50 to 65 with Graves' ophthalmopathy. The CDR3 runs from the conserved cysteine through the conserved F or W. The D gene is left open where the match is weak. The size field is filled for only some rows; it gives once, few, many or a size class.

J,D,size,V,length,CDR3,DNA
TRBJ2-2,NA,NA,TRBV12-3/TRBV12-4,15,CASSFVTTNTGELFF,TGTGCCAGCAGTTTTGTCACCACAAACACCGGGGAGCTGTTTTTT
TRBJ2-1,NA,few,TRBV10-2,15,CASSFQGSSYNEQFF,TGCGCCAGCAGTTTCCAGGGGAGCTCCTACAATGAGCAGTTCTTC
TRBJ2-1,TRBD2,NA,TRBV5-4,14,CAIMTSGLNNEQFF,TGTGCCATCATGACTAGCGGGCTAAACAATGAGCAGTTCTTC
TRBJ1-5,TRBD1,many,TRBV6-1,14,CASRKQGWHQPQHF,TGTGCCAGCAGAAAACAGGGGTGGCATCAGCCCCAGCATTTT
TRBJ2-1,NA,many,TRBV11-2,13,CASSLVLFDEQFF,TGTGCCAGCAGCTTAGTTTTGTTTGATGAGCAGTTCTTC
TRBJ2-7,NA,once,TRBV7-9,13,CASSLPTAYEQYF,TGTGCCAGCAGCTTACCGACAGCCTACGAGCAGTACTTC
TRBJ2-7,TRBD2,many,TRBV2,16,CASNFRLAGPSYEQYF,TGTGCCAGCAATTTCCGACTAGCGGGGCCCTCCTACGAGCAGTACTTC
TRBJ2-1,NA,NA,TRBV7-9,17,CASRTTLSELDDNEQFF,TGTGCCAGCAGAACTACACTTAGCGAATTGGACGACAATGAGCAGTTCTTC
TRBJ2-3,TRBD1,many,TRBV7-8,16,CASSPKGAGGTDTQYF,TGTGCCAGCAGCCCAAAGGGGGCCGGGGGCACAGATACGCAGTATTTT
TRBJ2-4,NA,many,TRBV12-3/TRBV12-4,16,CASSFSLGVAKNIQYF,TGTGCCAGCAGTTTCTCTTTAGGAGTAGCCAAAAACATTCAGTACTTC
TRBJ1-2,TRBD1,NA,TRBV29-1,11,CSVEWDRGSTF,TGCAGCGTTGAATGGGACAGGGGCTCGACCTTC
TRBJ1-3,NA,NA,TRBV7-8,16,CASSLNAGLDGNTIYF,TGTGCCAGCAGCTTAAATGCGGGGCTTGATGGAAACACCATATATTTT
TRBJ2-7,TRBD2,many,TRBV11-2,16,CASSLDRFSGSAEQYF,TGTGCCAGCAGCTTAGATCGGTTTAGCGGGAGTGCCGAGCAGTACTTC
TRBJ2-7,NA,many,TRBV15,16,CATSRDVDRNSYEQYF,TGTGCCACCAGCAGAGATGTGGACAGAAACTCCTACGAGCAGTACTTC
TRBJ1-1,NA,many,TRBV29-1,13,CSVVTQLNTEAFF,TGCAGCGTTGTAACACAGTTGAACACTGAAGCTTTCTTT
TRBJ2-7,NA,few,TRBV10-3,13,CAISEAGFSEQYF,TGTGCCATCAGTGAGGCGGGTTTCAGCGAGCAGTACTTC
TRBJ2-1,NA,many,TRBV20-1,15,CSAGTIARFYNEQFF,TGCAGTGCAGGGACCATAGCCCGTTTTTACAATGAGCAGTTCTTC
TRBJ1-1,TRBD1,many,TRBV6-5,14,CASRPTRGWTEAFF,TGTGCCAGCAGGCCCACCAGGGGGTGGACTGAAGCTTTCTTT
TRBJ1-5,TRBD1,few,TRBV6-1,13,CASRGTANQPQHF,TGTGCCAGCAGGGGGACAGCTAATCAGCCCCAGCATTTT
TRBJ2-3,NA,NA,TRBV7-8,12,CASSFHEDTQYF,TGTGCCAGCAGCTTTCACGAAGATACGCAGTATTTT
TRBJ2-1,TRBD2,many,TRBV3-1,17,CASSQAALAGWSNEQFF,TGTGCCAGCAGCCAAGCTGCTTTAGCGGGTTGGAGCAATGAGCAGTTCTTC
TRBJ1-3,NA,NA,TRBV7-2,15,CASSYIHRLGNTIYF,TGTGCCAGCAGCTACATACATCGGCTTGGAAACACCATATATTTT